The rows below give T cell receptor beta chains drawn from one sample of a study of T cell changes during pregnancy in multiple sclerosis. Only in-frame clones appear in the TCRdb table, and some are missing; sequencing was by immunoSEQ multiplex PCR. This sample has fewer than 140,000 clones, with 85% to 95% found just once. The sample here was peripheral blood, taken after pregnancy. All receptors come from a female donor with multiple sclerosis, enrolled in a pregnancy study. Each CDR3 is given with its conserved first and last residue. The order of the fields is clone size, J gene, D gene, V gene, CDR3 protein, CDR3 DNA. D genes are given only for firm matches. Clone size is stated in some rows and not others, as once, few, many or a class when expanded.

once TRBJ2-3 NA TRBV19 CASSLGQSTDTQYF TGTGCCAGTAGTCTCGGACAGAGCACAGATACGCAGTATTTT
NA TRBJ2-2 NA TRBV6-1 CASIRTGLTNGELFF TGTGCCAGCATCCGAACTGGACTAACGAATGGGGAGCTGTTTTTT
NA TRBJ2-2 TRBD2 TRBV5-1 CASSSLAGTGELFF TGCGCCAGCAGCTCACTAGCGGGGACCGGGGAGCTGTTTTTT
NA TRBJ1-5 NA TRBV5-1 CASSLNGDRNQPQHF TGCGCCAGCAGCTTGAATGGAGATAGAAATCAGCCCCAGCATTTT
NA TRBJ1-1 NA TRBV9 CASSVGVTLMNTEAFF TGTGCCAGCAGCGTAGGCGTCACCCTCATGAACACTGAAGCTTTCTTT
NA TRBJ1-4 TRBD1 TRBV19 CASSETGDKLFF TGTGCCAGTAGCGAGACAGGGGATAAACTGTTTTTT
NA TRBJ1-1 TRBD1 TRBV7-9 CASSERTGVNTEAFF TGTGCCAGCAGCGAGAGGACAGGGGTGAACACTGAAGCTTTCTTT
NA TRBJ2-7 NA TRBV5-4 CASSSTGYSEQYF TGTGCCAGCAGTTCGACAGGATATAGCGAGCAGTACTTC
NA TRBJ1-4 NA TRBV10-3 CAISESRGGAGGKLFF TGTGCCATCAGTGAGTCGCGGGGGGGCGCCGGGGGAAAACTGTTTTTT
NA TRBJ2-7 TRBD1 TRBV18 CASSPRRDRTAYEQYF TGTGCCAGCTCACCGCGCCGGGACAGGACGGCCTACGAGCAGTACTTC